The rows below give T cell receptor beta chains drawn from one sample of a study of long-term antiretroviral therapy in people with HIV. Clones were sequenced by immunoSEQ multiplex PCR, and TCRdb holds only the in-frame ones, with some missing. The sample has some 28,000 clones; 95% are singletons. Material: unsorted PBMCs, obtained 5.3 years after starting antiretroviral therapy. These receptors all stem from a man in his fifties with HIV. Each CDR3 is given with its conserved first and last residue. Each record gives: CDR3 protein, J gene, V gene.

CASSSAKSEQYF | TRBJ2-7 | TRBV18
CAWSVMGSTDTQYF | TRBJ2-3 | TRBV30
CASSGGQGPLEAFF | TRBJ1-1 | TRBV6-1
CASAGQQRNEKLFF | TRBJ1-4 | TRBV12-5
CASRADRGGQPQHF | TRBJ1-5 | TRBV2
CASSLQGFANQPQHF | TRBJ1-5 | TRBV28
CASSAHTGTAYGYTF | TRBJ1-2 | TRBV9
CASSSIRDYGYTF | TRBJ1-2 | TRBV10-1
CASSPADRLDSPLHF | TRBJ1-6 | TRBV6-1
CAWSVSSGNQYF | TRBJ2-7 | TRBV30
CATKVFGGNIQYF | TRBJ2-4 | TRBV6-5
CASSPGTVSYEQYF | TRBJ2-7 | TRBV5-1
CASSRTGPLNTEAFF | TRBJ1-1 | TRBV19
CASSEPTGSTNEKLFF | TRBJ1-4 | TRBV10-1
CASRDTGSSYEQYF | TRBJ2-7 | TRBV7-9
CASSPSDSSYSYEQYF | TRBJ2-7 | TRBV2
CASSLGGTSGGAQNEQFF | TRBJ2-1 | TRBV11-2
CAISEGGLDTEAFF | TRBJ1-1 | TRBV10-3